This T cell receptor (beta chain) was identified in a study of blood T cells in healthy people across ages. About the research overall: For every two T cells, template switching captured about one barcoded beta molecule. Study-wide points: Observed TCR beta diversity showed a strong correlation with the percentage of naive T cells as measured by flow cytometry.

Isolation of PBMCs gave at least 6.5 million cells per sample. This clonotype was found a few times. Its antigen is unidentified. Using a J-beta primer mix together with a sample-barcoded 5' primer, a second PCR was run for roughly 7 to 11 cycles. TCRdb analysed the 5' RACE reads with MiXCR anew, one entry per CDR3 protein. Of 850,000 to 1,100,000 distinct CDR3 sequences in the sample, roughly two fifths were seen once. Germline CDR1 and CDR2: DFQATT and SNEGSKA (reference sequence). The CDR3 loop spans 15 amino acids. With 0 bases clipped from V and 4 bases from J, the junction kept 4 bases outside the gene matches.

The V call is TRBV20-1, the J call TRBJ2-5; 11 nucleotides align to TRBD1. Sequences were obtained from blood. The receptor's source is a young man in good health. CDR3 region: CSARDSGTGGETQYF. Written as DNA, the CDR3 is TGCAGTGCTAGAGACTCCGGGACAGGGGGAGAGACCCAGTACTTC.